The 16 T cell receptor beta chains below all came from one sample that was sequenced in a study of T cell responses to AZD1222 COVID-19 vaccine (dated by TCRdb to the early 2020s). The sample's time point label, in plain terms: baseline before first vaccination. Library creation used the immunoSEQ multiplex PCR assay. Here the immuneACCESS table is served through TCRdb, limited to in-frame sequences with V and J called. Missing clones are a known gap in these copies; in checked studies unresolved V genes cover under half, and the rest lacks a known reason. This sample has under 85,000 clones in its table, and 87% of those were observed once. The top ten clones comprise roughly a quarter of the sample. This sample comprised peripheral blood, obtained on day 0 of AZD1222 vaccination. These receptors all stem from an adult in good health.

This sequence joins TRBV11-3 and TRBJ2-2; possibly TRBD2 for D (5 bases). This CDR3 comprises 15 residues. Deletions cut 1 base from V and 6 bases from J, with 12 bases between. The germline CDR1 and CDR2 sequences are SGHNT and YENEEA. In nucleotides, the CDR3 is TGTGCCAGCAGCTTAGGAGGTCTAGCATCCGGGGAGCTGTTTTTT. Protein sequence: CASSLGGLASGELFF.

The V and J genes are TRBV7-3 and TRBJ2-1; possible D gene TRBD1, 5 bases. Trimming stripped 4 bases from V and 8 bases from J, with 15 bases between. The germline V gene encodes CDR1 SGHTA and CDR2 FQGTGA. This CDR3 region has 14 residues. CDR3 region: CASSSPEGAHEQFF. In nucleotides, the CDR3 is TGTGCCAGCAGCTCCCCGGAAGGGGCCCATGAGCAGTTCTTC.

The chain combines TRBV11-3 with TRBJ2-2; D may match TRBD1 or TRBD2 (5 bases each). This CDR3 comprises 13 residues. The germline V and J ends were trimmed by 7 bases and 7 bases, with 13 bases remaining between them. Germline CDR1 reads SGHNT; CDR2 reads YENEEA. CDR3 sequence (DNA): TGTGCCAGCACGGTGGGGGTCGGCGGGGAGCTGTTTTTT. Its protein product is CASTVGVGGELFF.

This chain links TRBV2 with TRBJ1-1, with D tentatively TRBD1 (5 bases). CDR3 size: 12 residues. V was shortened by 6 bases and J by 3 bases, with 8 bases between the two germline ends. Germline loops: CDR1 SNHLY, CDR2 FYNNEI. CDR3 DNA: TGTGCCAGCAGAGTGGGGGACACTGAAGCTTTCTTT. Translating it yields CASRVGDTEAFF. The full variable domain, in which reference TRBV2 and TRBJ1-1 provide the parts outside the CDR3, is EPEVTQTPSHQVTQMGQEVILRCVPISNHLYFYWYRQILGQKVEFLVSFYNNEISEKSEIFDDQFSVERPDGSNFTLKIRSTKLEDSAMYFCASRVGDTEAFFGQGTRLTVV.

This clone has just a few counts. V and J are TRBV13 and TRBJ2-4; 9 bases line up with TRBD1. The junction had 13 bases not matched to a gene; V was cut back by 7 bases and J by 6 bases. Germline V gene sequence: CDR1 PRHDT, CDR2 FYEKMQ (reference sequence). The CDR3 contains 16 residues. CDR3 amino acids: CASTERTGVVGNIQYF. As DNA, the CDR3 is TGTGCCAGCACCGAACGGACAGGGGTCGTAGGAAACATTCAGTACTTC.

The CDR3 loop reads CASSPPGPHRDYTF. The CDR3 DNA reads as TGTGCCAGCAGCCCCCCGGGACCACACCGAGACTACACCTTC. The rearrangement joins TRBV3-1 (or the pseudogene TRBV3-2) to TRBJ1-2; TRBD1 is a possible D gene (5 bases). Trimming removed 4 bases at V and 10 bases at J, with 19 bases between. The CDR3 loop spans 14 amino acids. The germline CDR1 and CDR2 sequences are LGHDT and YNNKEL (reference sequence).

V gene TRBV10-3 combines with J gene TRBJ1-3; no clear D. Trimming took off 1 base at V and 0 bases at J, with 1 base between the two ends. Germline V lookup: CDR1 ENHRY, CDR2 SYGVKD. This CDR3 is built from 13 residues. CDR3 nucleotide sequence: TGTGCCATCAGTGAGTACTCTGGAAACACCATATATTTT. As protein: CAISEYSGNTIYF.

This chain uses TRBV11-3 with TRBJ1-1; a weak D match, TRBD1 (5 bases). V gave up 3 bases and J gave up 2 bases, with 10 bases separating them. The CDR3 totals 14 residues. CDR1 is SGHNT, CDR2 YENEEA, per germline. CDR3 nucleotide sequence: TGTGCCAGCAGCTTTGGGGGGAGAAACACTGAAGCTTTCTTT. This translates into CASSFGGRNTEAFF.

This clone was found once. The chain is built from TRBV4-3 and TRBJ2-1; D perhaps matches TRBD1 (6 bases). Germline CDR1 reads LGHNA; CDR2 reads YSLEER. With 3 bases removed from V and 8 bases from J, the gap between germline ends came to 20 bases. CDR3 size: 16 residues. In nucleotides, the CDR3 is TGCGCCAGCAGCCATGCCGGGGCAGGGGCCGGCGATGAGCAGTTCTTC. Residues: CASSHAGAGAGDEQFF.

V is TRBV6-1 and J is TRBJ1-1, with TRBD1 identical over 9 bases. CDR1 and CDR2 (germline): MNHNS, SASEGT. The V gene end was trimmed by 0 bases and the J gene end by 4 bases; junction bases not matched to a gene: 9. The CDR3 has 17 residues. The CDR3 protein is CASSEAGQGRIGTEAFF. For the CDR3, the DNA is TGTGCCAGCAGTGAAGCGGGACAGGGAAGAATCGGCACTGAAGCTTTCTTT.

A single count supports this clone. CDR3 coding DNA: TGCGCCAGCAGCTTGGCTCGGGATTCGGGTGAGCAGTACTTC. This encodes CASSLARDSGEQYF. This chain joins TRBV5-1 and TRBJ2-7; TRBD2 is a possible D gene (5 bases). V dropped 0 bases and J dropped 7 bases, with 14 bases sitting between them. The V gene's germline CDR1 is SGHRS and CDR2 YFSETQ. CDR3 length: 14 amino acids. Using reference TRBV5-1 and TRBJ2-7 for the parts outside the CDR3, the full variable domain is KAGVTQTPRYLIKTRGQQVTLSCSPISGHRSVSWYQQTPGQGLQFLFEYFSETQRNKGNFPGRFSGRQFSNSRSEMNVSTLELGDSALYLCASSLARDSGEQYFGPGTRLTVT.

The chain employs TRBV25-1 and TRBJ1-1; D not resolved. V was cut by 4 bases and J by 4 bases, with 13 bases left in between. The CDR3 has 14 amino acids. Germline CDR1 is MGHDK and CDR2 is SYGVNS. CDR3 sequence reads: CASSAAGRVTEAFF. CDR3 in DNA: TGTGCCAGCAGTGCGGCGGGTCGCGTCACTGAAGCTTTCTTT.

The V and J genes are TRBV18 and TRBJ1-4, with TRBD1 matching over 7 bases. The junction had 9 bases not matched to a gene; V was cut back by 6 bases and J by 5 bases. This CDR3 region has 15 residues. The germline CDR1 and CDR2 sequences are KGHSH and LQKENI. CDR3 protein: CASSPIRGKNEKLFF. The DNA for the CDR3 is TGTGCCAGCTCGCCCATCAGGGGGAAAAATGAAAAACTGTTTTTT.

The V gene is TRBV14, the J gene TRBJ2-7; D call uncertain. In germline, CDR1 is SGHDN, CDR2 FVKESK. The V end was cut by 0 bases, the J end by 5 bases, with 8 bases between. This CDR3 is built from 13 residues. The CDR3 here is CASSQDLANEQYF. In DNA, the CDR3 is TGTGCCAGCAGCCAAGATCTGGCGAACGAGCAGTACTTC.

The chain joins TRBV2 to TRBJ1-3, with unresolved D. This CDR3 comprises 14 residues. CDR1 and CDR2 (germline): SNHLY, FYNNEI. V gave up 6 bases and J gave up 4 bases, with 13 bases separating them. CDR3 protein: CASRAKGGGNTIYF. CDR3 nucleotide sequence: TGTGCCAGCAGAGCGAAGGGTGGAGGAAACACCATATATTTT. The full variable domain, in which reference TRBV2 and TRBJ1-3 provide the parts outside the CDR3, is EPEVTQTPSHQVTQMGQEVILRCVPISNHLYFYWYRQILGQKVEFLVSFYNNEISEKSEIFDDQFSVERPDGSNFTLKIRSTKLEDSAMYFCASRAKGGGNTIYFGEGSWLTVV.

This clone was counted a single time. Here the CDR3 reads CASSPQPPESHEKLFF. The CDR3 region has the DNA TGCGCCAGCAGCCCGCAGCCACCAGAGTCCCATGAAAAACTGTTTTTT. This chain joins TRBV5-1 and TRBJ1-4, with no clear D. The CDR3 extends over 16 amino acids. The germline V gene has CDR1 SGHRS and CDR2 YFSETQ. V dropped 4 bases and J dropped 6 bases, with 19 bases sitting between them.